Shown below are 15 T cell receptor beta chains from a single sample sequenced in a study of Ad26.COV2.S vaccination and SARS-CoV-2 variants. Using immunoSEQ multiplex PCR, the repertoire was profiled, and TCRdb retains in-frame clones only, with some absent. This sample has 400,000 to 450,000 clones, with around nine tenths found just once. Treatment given: roughly 20 received Ad26.COV2.S at low or high dose, single or two shots; about 5 received placebo; per-sample allocation not given. Sampling happened 63 days after the first vaccine or placebo injection. Here the sequenced sample was peripheral blood, taken in a trial of Ad26.COV2.S vaccine versus placebo. The receptors were sampled from a person aged 18 to 65 who received the Ad26.COV2.S COVID-19 vaccine or a placebo.

V and J are TRBV19 and TRBJ1-5, with 10 bases lining up with TRBD1. Germline CDR1 LNHDA, CDR2 SQIVND (reference sequence). The CDR3 spans 17 residues. Trimming removed 0 bases from V and 3 bases from J; junction bases left unmatched: 5. CDR3 amino acids: CASSIERTGGHNQPQHF. The CDR3 coding sequence is TGTGCCAGTAGTATAGAGCGGACAGGGGGACACAATCAGCCCCAGCATTTT.

The CDR3 is CASSFGDTEAFF. For the CDR3, the DNA is TGTGCCAGCAGTTTCGGGGACACTGAAGCTTTCTTT. The chain uses TRBV12-3 or TRBV12-4 and TRBJ1-1; D remains unclear. Trimming took off 3 bases at V and 3 bases at J, with 5 bases between the two ends. The CDR3 runs 12 residues.

The rearrangement joins TRBV28 to TRBJ2-5, with 7 bases fitting TRBD1. Germline V gene lookup returns CDR1 MDHEN and CDR2 SYDVKM. This CDR3 region has 12 residues. With V trimmed by 8 bases and J by 0 bases, 0 bases remained unmatched. The CDR3 sequence: CASGTDQETQYF. CDR3 bases: TGTGCCAGCGGGACAGACCAAGAGACCCAGTACTTC.

Points on this clone: A junction end diverges from the germline sequence, so it may reflect a read error. The chain employs TRBV10-2 and TRBJ1-2; D call uncertain. Germline values: CDR1 WSHSY, CDR2 SAAADI. The CDR3 covers 13 residues. CDR3 coding DNA: TGCGCCAGCAGTGAAAAGCAGCACTACGGCTACACCTTC. Its translation is CASSEKQHYGYTF.

The chain links TRBV5-4 to TRBJ2-1; 12 bases are a match to TRBD1. The CDR3 sequence is 17 residues long. Germline loops: CDR1 SGHNT, CDR2 YYREEE (reference sequence). After removal of 4 bases from V and 5 bases from J, the junction contained 10 bases not matched to a gene. CDR3 loop: CASSHGRDRGPNNEQFF. The CDR3 coding sequence is TGTGCCAGCAGCCATGGCAGGGACAGGGGGCCCAACAATGAGCAGTTCTTC.

The chain employs TRBV6-5 and TRBJ2-6, with D tentatively TRBD1 (6 bases). Germline V CDR1 and CDR2: MNHEY, SVGAGI. The CDR3 contains 15 residues. The V gene lost 4 bases and the J gene lost 0 bases, with 7 bases spanning the gap. CDR3 DNA sequence: TGTGCCAGCAGTTCGGACAGCTCTGGGGCCAACGTCCTGACTTTC. It codes for CASSSDSSGANVLTF.

The gene calls are TRBV5-3 and TRBJ1-1; D gene ambiguous. TRBV5-3 is recorded as an ORF, its role being uncertain. This CDR3 region has 11 residues. Trimming took 7 bases from V and 1 from J, leaving 5 bases between them. The CDR3 sequence: CARCGNTEAFF. CDR3 coding DNA: TGTGCCAGATGTGGGAACACTGAAGCTTTCTTT.

This clone was seen just once. Within the sample, other DNA sequences also encode this same CDR3. J is TRBJ2-7 and V is TRBV19; D unclear. The germline V and J ends were trimmed by 3 bases and 3 bases, with 9 bases remaining between them. This CDR3 contains 13 residues. CDR1 LNHDA and CDR2 SQIVND come from the germline V gene (reference sequence). The CDR3 sequence is CASSIGGSYEQYF. DNA of the CDR3: TGTGCCAGTAGTATTGGCGGAAGCTACGAGCAGTACTTC. Combining the CDR3 with reference TRBV19 and TRBJ2-7 gives the whole variable domain DGGITQSPKYLFRKEGQNVTLSCEQNLNHDAMYWYRQDPGQGLRLIYYSQIVNDFQKGDIAEGYSVSREKKESFPLTVTSAQKNPTAFYLCASSIGGSYEQYFGPGTRLTVT.

J is TRBJ2-7 and V is TRBV6-5; the D gene could be TRBD1 or TRBD2 (5 bases each). The CDR3 consists of 14 residues. The V and J ends lost 6 bases and 1 base respectively, with 13 bases between them. CDR1 MNHEY and CDR2 SVGAGI come from the germline V gene. This CDR3 reads CASSWDRESYEQYF. The CDR3 DNA is TGTGCCAGCAGCTGGGACCGGGAATCCTACGAGCAGTACTTC.

The chain employs TRBV11-3 and TRBJ2-5, with 13 bases lining up with TRBD2. In germline, CDR1 is SGHNT, CDR2 YENEEA. The CDR3 is 15 residues long. Trimming removed 6 bases from V and 3 bases from J; junction bases left unmatched: 4. The CDR3, as DNA: TGTGCCAGCAGTAGAGGACTAGCGGGAGAAGAGACCCAGTACTTC. As protein: CASSRGLAGEETQYF. The variable domain in full, completed from reference TRBV11-3 and TRBJ2-5, reads EAGVVQSPRYKIIEKKQPVAFWCNPISGHNTLYWYLQNLGQGPELLIRYENEEAVDDSQLPKDRFSAERLKGVDSTLKIQPAELGDSAVYLCASSRGLAGEETQYFGPGTRLLVL.

The chain links TRBV18 to TRBJ2-7; D remains unclear. Looked up from germline, CDR1 is KGHSH and CDR2 is LQKENI. The V end lost 4 bases, the J end lost 2 bases, and 12 bases lay between the germline ends. The CDR3 contains 14 residues. In DNA, the CDR3 is TGTGCCAGCTCACTCGGACGTCAAACCTACGAGCAGTACTTC. It yields the protein CASSLGRQTYEQYF.

A single count supports this clone. The chain combines TRBV5-1 with TRBJ2-7; TRBD1 aligns across 9 bases. V lost 4 bases, J lost 4 bases, and 6 bases stayed unmatched. Germline V gives CDR1 SGHRS, CDR2 YFSETQ. The CDR3 loop spans 14 amino acids. CDR3 amino acids: CASSRTGEWYEQYF. The CDR3 region has the DNA TGCGCCAGCAGCCGGACAGGGGAATGGTACGAGCAGTACTTC.

This clone occurred once. The genes are TRBV30 and TRBJ2-1; D possibly uses TRBD1 or TRBD2 (6 bases each). Trimming stripped 0 bases from V and 0 bases from J, with 12 bases between. The CDR3 covers 16 residues. Germline CDR1 is GTSNPN and CDR2 is SVGIG (reference sequence). The CDR3 DNA reads as TGTGCCTGGAGTGTACGGGGGACAAGCTCCTACAATGAGCAGTTCTTC. This sequence encodes CAWSVRGTSSYNEQFF.

The rearrangement joins TRBV2 to TRBJ1-1, with 10 bases matching TRBD1. The CDR3 sequence is 14 residues long. Unmatched junction bases numbered 10, after V lost 4 bases and J lost 11 bases. The V gene's germline CDR1 is SNHLY and CDR2 FYNNEI. The CDR3 sequence: CASSGPGTGAGAFF. The CDR3 DNA is TGTGCCAGCAGTGGCCCTGGGACAGGGGCTGGGGCTTTCTTT.

The chain recombines TRBV6-2 or TRBV6-3 with TRBJ2-3; a weak D match, TRBD1 (5 bases). The CDR3 covers 12 residues. CDR1 and CDR2 (germline): MNHEY, SVGEGT. Trimming took 6 bases from V and 7 from J, leaving 11 bases between them. The CDR3 spells CASSPRGNTQYF. The DNA of the CDR3 is TGTGCCAGCAGCCCTAGGGGAAATACGCAGTATTTT.